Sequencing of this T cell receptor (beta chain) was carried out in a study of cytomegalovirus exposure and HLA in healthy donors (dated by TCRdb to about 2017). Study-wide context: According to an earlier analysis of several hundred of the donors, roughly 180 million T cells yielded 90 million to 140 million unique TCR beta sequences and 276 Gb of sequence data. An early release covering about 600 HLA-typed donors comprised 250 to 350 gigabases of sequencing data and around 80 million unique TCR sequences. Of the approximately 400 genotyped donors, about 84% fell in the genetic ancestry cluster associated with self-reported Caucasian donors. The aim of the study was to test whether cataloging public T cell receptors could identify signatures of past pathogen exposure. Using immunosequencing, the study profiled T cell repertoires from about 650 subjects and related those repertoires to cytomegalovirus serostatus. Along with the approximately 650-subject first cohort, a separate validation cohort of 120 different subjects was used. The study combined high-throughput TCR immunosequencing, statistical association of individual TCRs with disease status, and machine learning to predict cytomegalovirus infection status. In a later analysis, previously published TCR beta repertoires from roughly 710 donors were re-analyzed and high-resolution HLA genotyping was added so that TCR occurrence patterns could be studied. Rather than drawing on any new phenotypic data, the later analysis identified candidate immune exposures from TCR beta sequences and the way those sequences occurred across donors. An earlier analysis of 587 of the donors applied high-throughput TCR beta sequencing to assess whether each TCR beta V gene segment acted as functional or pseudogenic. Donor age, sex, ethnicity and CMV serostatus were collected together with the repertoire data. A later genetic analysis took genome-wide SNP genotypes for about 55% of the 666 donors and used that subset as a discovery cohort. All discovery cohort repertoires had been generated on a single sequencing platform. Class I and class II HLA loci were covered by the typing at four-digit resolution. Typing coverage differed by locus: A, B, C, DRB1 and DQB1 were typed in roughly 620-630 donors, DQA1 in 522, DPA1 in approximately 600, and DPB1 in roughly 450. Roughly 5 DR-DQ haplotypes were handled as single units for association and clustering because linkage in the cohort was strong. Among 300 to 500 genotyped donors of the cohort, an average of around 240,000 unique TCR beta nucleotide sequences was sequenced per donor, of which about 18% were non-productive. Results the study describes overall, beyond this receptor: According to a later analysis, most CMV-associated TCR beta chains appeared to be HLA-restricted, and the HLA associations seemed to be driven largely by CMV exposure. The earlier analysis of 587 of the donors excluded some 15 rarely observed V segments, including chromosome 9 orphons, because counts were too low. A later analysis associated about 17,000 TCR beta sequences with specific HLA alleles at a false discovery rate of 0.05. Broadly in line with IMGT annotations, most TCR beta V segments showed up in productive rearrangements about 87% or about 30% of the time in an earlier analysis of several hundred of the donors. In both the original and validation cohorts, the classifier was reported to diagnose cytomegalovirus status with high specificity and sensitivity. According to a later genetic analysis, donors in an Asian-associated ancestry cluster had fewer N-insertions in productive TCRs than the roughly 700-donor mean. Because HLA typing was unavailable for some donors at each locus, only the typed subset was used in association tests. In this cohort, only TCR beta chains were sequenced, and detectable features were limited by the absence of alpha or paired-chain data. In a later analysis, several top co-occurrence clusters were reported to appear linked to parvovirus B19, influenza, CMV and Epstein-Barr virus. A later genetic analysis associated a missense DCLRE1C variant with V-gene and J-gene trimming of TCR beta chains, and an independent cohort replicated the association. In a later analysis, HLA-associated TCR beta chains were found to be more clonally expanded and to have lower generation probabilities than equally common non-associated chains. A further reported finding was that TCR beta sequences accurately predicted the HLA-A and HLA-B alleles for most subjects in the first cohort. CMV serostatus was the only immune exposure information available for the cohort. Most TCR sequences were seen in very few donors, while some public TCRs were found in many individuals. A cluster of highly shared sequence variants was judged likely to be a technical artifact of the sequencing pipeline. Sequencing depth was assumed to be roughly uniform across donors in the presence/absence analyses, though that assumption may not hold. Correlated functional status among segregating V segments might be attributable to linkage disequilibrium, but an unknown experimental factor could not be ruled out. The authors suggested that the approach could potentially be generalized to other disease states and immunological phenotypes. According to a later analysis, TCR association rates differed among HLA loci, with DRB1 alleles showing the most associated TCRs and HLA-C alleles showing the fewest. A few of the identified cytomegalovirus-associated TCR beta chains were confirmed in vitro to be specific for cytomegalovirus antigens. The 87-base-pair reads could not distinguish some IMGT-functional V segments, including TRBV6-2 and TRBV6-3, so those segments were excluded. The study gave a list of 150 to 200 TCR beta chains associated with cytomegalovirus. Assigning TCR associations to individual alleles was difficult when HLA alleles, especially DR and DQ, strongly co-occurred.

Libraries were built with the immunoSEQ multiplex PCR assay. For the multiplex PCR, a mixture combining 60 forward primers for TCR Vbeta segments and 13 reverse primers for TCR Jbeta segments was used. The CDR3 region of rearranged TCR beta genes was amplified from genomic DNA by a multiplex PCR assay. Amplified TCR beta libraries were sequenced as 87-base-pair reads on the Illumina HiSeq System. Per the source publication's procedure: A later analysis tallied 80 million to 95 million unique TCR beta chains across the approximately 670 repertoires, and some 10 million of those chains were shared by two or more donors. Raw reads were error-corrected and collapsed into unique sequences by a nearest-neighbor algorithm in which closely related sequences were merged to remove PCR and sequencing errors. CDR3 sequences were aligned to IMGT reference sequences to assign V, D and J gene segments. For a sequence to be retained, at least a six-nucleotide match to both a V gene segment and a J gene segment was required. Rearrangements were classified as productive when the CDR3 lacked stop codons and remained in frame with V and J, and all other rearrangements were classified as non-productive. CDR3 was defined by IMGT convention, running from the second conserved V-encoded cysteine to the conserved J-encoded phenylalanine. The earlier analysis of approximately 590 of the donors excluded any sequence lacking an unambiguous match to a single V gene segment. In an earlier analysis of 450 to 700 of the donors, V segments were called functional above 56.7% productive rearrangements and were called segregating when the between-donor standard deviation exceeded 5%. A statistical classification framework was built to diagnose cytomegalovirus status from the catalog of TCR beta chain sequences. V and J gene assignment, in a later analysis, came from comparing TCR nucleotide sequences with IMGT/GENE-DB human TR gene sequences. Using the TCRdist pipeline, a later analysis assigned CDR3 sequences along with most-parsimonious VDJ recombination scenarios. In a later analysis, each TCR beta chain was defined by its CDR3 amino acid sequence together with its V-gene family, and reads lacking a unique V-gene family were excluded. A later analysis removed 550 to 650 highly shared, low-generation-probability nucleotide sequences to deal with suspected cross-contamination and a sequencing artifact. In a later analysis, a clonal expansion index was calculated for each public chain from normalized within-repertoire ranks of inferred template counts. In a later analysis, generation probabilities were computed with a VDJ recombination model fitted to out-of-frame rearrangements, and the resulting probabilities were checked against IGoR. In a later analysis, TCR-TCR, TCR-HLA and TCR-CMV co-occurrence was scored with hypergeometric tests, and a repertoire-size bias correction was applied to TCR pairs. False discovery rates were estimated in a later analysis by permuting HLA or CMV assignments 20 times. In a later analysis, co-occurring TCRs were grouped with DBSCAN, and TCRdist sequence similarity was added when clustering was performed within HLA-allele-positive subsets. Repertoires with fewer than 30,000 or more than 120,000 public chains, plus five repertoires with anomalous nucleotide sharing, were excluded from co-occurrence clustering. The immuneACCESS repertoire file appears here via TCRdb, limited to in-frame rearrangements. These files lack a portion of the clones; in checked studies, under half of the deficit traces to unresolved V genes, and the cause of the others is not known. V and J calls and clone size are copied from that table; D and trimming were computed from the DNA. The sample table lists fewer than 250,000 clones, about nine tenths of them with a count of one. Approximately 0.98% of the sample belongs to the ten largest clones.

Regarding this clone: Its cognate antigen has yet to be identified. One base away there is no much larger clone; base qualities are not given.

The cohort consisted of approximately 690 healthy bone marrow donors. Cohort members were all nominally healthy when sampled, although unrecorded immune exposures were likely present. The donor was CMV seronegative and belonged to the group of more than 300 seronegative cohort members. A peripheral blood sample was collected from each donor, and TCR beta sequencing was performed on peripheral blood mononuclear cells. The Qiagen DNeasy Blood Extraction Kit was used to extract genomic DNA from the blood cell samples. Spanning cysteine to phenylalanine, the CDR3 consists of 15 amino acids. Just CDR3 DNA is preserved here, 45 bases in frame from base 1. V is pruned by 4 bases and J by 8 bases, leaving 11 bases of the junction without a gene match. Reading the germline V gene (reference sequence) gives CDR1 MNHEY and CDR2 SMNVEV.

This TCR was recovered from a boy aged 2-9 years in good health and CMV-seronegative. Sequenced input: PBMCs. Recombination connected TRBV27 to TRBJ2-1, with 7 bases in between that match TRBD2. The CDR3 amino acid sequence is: CASSSGSGISYEQFF. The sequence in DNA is TGTGCCAGCAGTTCGGGGAGCGGGATATCTTATGAGCAGTTCTTC.